The 25 T cell receptor beta chains listed next were all sequenced from one sample in a study of response to subunit inactivated influenza vaccine. One entry per CDR3 protein, called by TCRdb with MiXCR from the RT-PCR reads. The sample lists around 320,000 distinct CDR3 sequences; over 20% were seen once. This material consisted of PBMCs from blood, taken 21 months after vaccination. These receptors were obtained from a man aged 45 to 75 who received an inactivated influenza vaccine.

In this sample, this clonotype turned up a few times. The chain combines TRBV6-5 with TRBJ1-1; 11 bases line up with TRBD1. Trimming removed 3 bases from V and 3 bases from J; junction bases left unmatched: 12. This CDR3 has 18 amino acids. Germline CDR1 reads MNHEY; CDR2 reads SVGAGI. CDR3 nucleotides: TGTGCCAGCAGTTATAGCCGGTCGGGACAGGGGGTCGACACTGAAGCTTTCTTT. Amino acid sequence: CASSYSRSGQGVDTEAFF.

The chain couples TRBV29-1 to TRBJ1-2, with no clear D. V lost 7 bases and J lost 4, with 10 bases in between. CDR3 length: 11 residues. Germline V gives CDR1 SQVTM, CDR2 ANQGSEA. This CDR3 is CSASRAYGYTF. The CDR3 DNA reads as TGCAGCGCTTCACGGGCCTATGGCTACACCTTC.

This chain uses TRBV19 with TRBJ2-3; D might be TRBD2 (5 bases). Deletions cut 10 bases from V and 2 bases from J, with 19 bases between. Germline V CDR1 and CDR2: LNHDA, SQIVND (reference sequence). This CDR3 spans 15 amino acids. The CDR3 sequence: CATKPTMTNTDTQYF. CDR3 sequence (DNA): TGTGCCACTAAACCAACAATGACTAACACAGATACGCAGTATTTT.

This clonotype was seen more than once but under ten times. The V call is TRBV12-3 or TRBV12-4, the J call TRBJ2-3; D is uncertain. With 2 bases removed from V and 1 base from J, the gap between germline ends came to 4 bases. CDR3 size: 13 residues. CDR3 bases: TGTGCCAGCAGTTTACTCCGCACAGATACGCAGTATTTT. It specifies CASSLLRTDTQYF.

In its sample, this clonotype was seen many times. The chain employs TRBV29-1 and TRBJ1-3, with D hard to call. CDR3 length: 17 amino acids. Between the trimmed V and J ends, which lost 0 bases and 4 bases, there was a span of 19 bases. The V gene's germline CDR1 is SQVTM and CDR2 ANQGSEA. The CDR3 DNA sequence: TGCAGCGTTGAAGATCCCACACCCGGAGGGCACGGAAACACCATATATTTT. It encodes CSVEDPTPGGHGNTIYF.

The chain employs TRBV2 and TRBJ1-3; no reliable D call. V was trimmed by 7 bases and J by 0 bases, leaving 7 bases between them. This CDR3 region has 13 residues. The germline V gene encodes CDR1 SNHLY and CDR2 FYNNEI. The CDR3 reads CASMSNSGNTIYF. The CDR3 DNA sequence: TGTGCCAGCATGAGTAACTCTGGAAACACCATATATTTT.

The chain links TRBV2 to TRBJ1-6; the D is unclear. The CDR3 consists of 14 residues. Between the trimmed V and J ends, which lost 2 bases and 6 bases, there was a span of 8 bases. The V gene's germline CDR1 is SNHLY and CDR2 FYNNEI. The CDR3: CASSEQEFNSPLHF. The CDR3 nucleotides read TGTGCCAGCAGTGAACAGGAGTTTAATTCACCCCTCCACTTT.

This chain joins TRBV6-4 and TRBJ2-3; no firm D call. The germline V gene encodes CDR1 MRHNA and CDR2 SNTAGT. The V end lost 6 bases, the J end lost 9 bases, and 22 bases lay between the germline ends. The CDR3 runs to 15 residues. The CDR3 is CASSLEAGMTETQYF. The CDR3 bases are TGTGCCAGCAGCTTAGAAGCTGGGATGACGGAAACGCAGTATTTT.

Ten or more counts support this clonotype. The chain couples TRBV20-1 to TRBJ1-2, with D maybe TRBD1 (5 bases). V was cut by 1 base and J by 4 bases, with 13 bases left in between. The CDR3 has 14 amino acids. CDR1 and CDR2 from the germline V gene are DFQATT and SNEGSKA (reference sequence). This CDR3 is CSARVGQGGYGYTF. The DNA of the CDR3 is TGCAGTGCTAGAGTCGGGCAGGGAGGCTATGGCTACACCTTC.

V is TRBV5-1 and J is TRBJ1-2; 7 positions agree with TRBD1. V lost 5 bases, J lost 5 bases, and 15 bases stayed unmatched. The CDR3 has 16 amino acids. CDR1 SGHRS and CDR2 YFSETQ come from the germline V gene. CDR3 sequence (DNA): TGCGCCAGCAGTGCCGGCAATCGAGGGGGCGCTTATGGCTACACCTTC. It encodes CASSAGNRGGAYGYTF.

This clonotype was found once. The J gene is TRBJ2-7, the V gene TRBV10-1, with a tentative D call TRBD2 (6 bases). CDR3 length: 13 amino acids. In germline, CDR1 is WNHNN, CDR2 SYGVQD (reference sequence). With 3 bases removed from V and 7 bases from J, the gap between germline ends came to 13 bases. The CDR3 loop reads CASSEPGGGEQYF. CDR3 DNA sequence: TGCGCCAGCAGTGAACCCGGAGGAGGGGAGCAGTACTTC.

This clonotype was seen a few times. The V and J genes are TRBV12-3 or TRBV12-4 and TRBJ2-5; 11 positions agree with TRBD2. The CDR3 loop spans 16 amino acids. The V gene end was trimmed by 6 bases and the J gene end by 0 bases; junction bases not matched to a gene: 6. CDR3 region: CASSGTSGTYQETQYF. CDR3 sequence (DNA): TGTGCCAGCAGCGGGACTAGCGGAACCTACCAAGAGACCCAGTACTTC.

The genes are TRBV20-1 and TRBJ1-5; TRBD1 might be the D (5 bases). Germline loops: CDR1 DFQATT, CDR2 SNEGSKA (reference sequence). Between the trimmed V and J ends, which lost 0 bases and 2 bases, there was a span of 14 bases. The CDR3 contains 16 residues. This chain's CDR3 is CSARDPLGRGNQPQHF. As DNA, the CDR3 is TGCAGTGCTAGAGATCCCCTGGGGCGCGGCAATCAGCCCCAGCATTTT.

This clonotype has more than one count but fewer than ten. The rearrangement joins TRBV27 to TRBJ2-1, with 8 positions matching TRBD2. V shed 2 bases, J shed 6 bases, and the junction held 6 bases outside the gene matches. This CDR3 is built from 15 residues. Germline CDR1 and CDR2: MNHEY and SMNVEV (reference sequence). The CDR3 DNA reads TGTGCCAGCAGTTTAGTAGCGGGGATCGGCAATGAGCAGTTCTTC. As protein: CASSLVAGIGNEQFF.

As regards this clonotype: This may come from a read error, since a much larger clone is one base off. J is TRBJ1-1 and V is TRBV2; D gene unclear. Trimming left V 8 bases short and J 3 bases short, with 10 bases between. Germline assignment: CDR1 SNHLY and CDR2 FYNNEI. The CDR3 extends over 12 amino acids. CDR3 in amino acids: CASCWTDTEAFF. DNA for the CDR3: TGTGCCAGCTGTTGGACGGACACTGAAGCTTTCTTT.

This clonotype was seen a single time. The V gene is TRBV6-5, the J gene TRBJ2-1; TRBD2 agrees at 8 bases. Trimming removed 0 bases from V and 6 bases from J; junction bases left unmatched: 4. This CDR3 has 15 residues. Germline CDR1 and CDR2: MNHEY and SVGAGI. CDR3 coding DNA: TGTGCCAGCAGTTACTCGCCAGCGGGAGTCAATGAGCAGTTCTTC. Residues: CASSYSPAGVNEQFF.

The chain's CDR3 is CATSRDPTGGNEQFF. The CDR3 region has the DNA TGTGCCACCAGCAGAGATCCCACGGGGGGTAATGAGCAGTTCTTC. This rearrangement joins TRBV15 to TRBJ2-1; 7 bases are shared with TRBD2. This CDR3 contains 15 residues. The V gene's germline CDR1 is LNHNV and CDR2 YYDKDF (reference sequence). Trimming at V came to 0 bases and at J to 7 bases, leaving 6 bases not matched to a gene.

The chain employs TRBV28 and TRBJ2-6; 11 positions agree with TRBD1. With V trimmed by 6 bases and J by 3 bases, 4 bases remained unmatched. There are 16 residues in the CDR3. Germline V gene lookup returns CDR1 MDHEN and CDR2 SYDVKM. The CDR3 spells CASRGQGAFGANVLTF. CDR3 coding DNA: TGTGCCAGCAGAGGACAGGGGGCCTTTGGGGCCAACGTCCTGACTTTC.

The table lists this clonotype with a few counts. V usage is TRBV6-5 and J usage is TRBJ1-2; tentatively, D is TRBD1 (6 bases). The CDR3 runs to 16 residues. Trimming took off 7 bases at V and 4 bases at J, with 22 bases between the two ends. The germline gives CDR1 MNHEY, CDR2 SVGAGI. The CDR3 DNA follows: TGTGCCAGCACCAAACCCGACAGGAAACTTGGCTATGGCTACACCTTC. Translated, it gives CASTKPDRKLGYGYTF.

The CDR3 region is CASQDRVFQPQHF. The CDR3 DNA is TGTGCCAGTCAGGACAGGGTATTTCAGCCCCAGCATTTT. V gene TRBV19 combines with J gene TRBJ1-5, with 8 positions matching TRBD1. This CDR3 region has 13 residues. Germline V gene lookup returns CDR1 LNHDA and CDR2 SQIVND (reference sequence). After removal of 8 bases from V and 6 bases from J, the junction contained 6 bases not matched to a gene.

The V call is TRBV29-1, the J call TRBJ2-3; no clear D. There are 12 residues in the CDR3. Trimming left V 2 bases short and J 0 bases short, with 3 bases between. Germline V CDR1 and CDR2: SQVTM, ANQGSEA. CDR3 amino acids: CSVETSTDTQYF. The CDR3 DNA is TGCAGCGTTGAAACGAGCACAGATACGCAGTATTTT.

V gene TRBV10-3 combines with J gene TRBJ1-2; 7 bases fit TRBD1. Germline CDR1 is ENHRY and CDR2 is SYGVKD. This CDR3 is 14 amino acids long. V gave up 6 bases and J gave up 2 bases; unmatched junction bases: 6. CDR3 residues: CAISPGQLNYGYTF. CDR3 nucleotide sequence: TGTGCCATCAGCCCGGGACAGCTAAACTATGGCTACACCTTC.

The chain carries TRBV6-2 or TRBV6-3 and TRBJ2-1, with 10 bases fitting TRBD2. Per germline, CDR1 MNHEY and CDR2 SVGEGT. The junction had 6 bases not matched to a gene; V was cut back by 0 bases and J by 7 bases. The length of the CDR3 is 16 residues. The CDR3 here is CASSYSPGTSANEQFF. CDR3 nucleotide sequence: TGTGCCAGCAGTTACTCTCCCGGGACTAGCGCAAATGAGCAGTTCTTC.

The rearrangement joins TRBV10-3 to TRBJ1-5; 9 bases fit TRBD1. Trimming cost V 6 bases and J 5 bases; bases outside gene matches: 5. This CDR3 has 14 residues. The V gene's germline CDR1 is ENHRY and CDR2 SYGVKD. CDR3 sequence (DNA): TGTGCCATCAGCCCCGACAGGGGGGATCAGCCCCAGCATTTT. Amino acids: CAISPDRGDQPQHF.

This clonotype was seen ten or more times. The chain recombines TRBV7-2 with TRBJ1-3; perhaps TRBD1 as D (6 bases). CDR3 size: 15 residues. Germline V gene data show CDR1 as SGHTA and CDR2 as FQGNSA. Deletions cut 6 bases from V and 0 bases from J, with 12 bases between. The CDR3 DNA is TGTGCCAGCAGTGGACAGTTCCTCTCTGGAAACACCATATATTTT. Translated: CASSGQFLSGNTIYF.